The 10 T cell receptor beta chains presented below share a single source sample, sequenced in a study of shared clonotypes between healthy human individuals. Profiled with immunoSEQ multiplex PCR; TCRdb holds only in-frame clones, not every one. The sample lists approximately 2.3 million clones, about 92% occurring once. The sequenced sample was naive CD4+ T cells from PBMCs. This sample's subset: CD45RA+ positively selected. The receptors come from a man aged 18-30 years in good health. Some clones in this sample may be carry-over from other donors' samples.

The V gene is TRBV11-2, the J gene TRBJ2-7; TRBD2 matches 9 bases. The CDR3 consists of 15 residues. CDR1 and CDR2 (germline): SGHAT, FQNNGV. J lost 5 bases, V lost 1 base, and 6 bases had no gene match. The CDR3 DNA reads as TGTGCCAGCAGCTTAGCCGGACTAGCGCTCGACGAGCAGTACTTC. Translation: CASSLAGLALDEQYF.

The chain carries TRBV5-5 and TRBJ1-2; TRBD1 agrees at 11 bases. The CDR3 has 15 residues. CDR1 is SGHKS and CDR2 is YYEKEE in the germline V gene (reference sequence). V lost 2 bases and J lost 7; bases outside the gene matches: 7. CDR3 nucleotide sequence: TGTGCCAGCAGCTTACCTGGACAGGGGGCGGGTGGCTACACCTTC. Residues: CASSLPGQGAGGYTF.

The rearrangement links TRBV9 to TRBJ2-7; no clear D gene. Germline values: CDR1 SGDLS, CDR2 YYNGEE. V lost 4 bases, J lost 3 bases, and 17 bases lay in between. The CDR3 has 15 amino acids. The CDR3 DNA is TGTGCCAGCAGCCCCCGGACGGAGACCTACTACGAGCAGTACTTC. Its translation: CASSPRTETYYEQYF.

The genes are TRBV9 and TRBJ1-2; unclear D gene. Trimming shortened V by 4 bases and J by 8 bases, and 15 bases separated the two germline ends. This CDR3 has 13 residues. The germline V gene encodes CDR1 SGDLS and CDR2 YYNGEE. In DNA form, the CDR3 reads TGTGCCAGCAGCCCCCAGCCGGGTGGAGGCTACACCTTC. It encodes CASSPQPGGGYTF.

CDR3 protein: CASSAGTVANEKLFF. CDR3 nucleotides: TGCGCCAGCAGCGCAGGGACAGTGGCTAATGAAAAACTGTTTTTT. V is TRBV5-1 and J is TRBJ1-4; 7 bases align to TRBD1. J was trimmed by 3 bases and V by 4 bases; bases with no gene match: 6. Per the germline V gene, CDR1 is SGHRS and CDR2 is YFSETQ. The length of the CDR3 is 15 residues. The full variable domain, with the rest looked up from reference TRBV5-1 and TRBJ1-4, is KAGVTQTPRYLIKTRGQQVTLSCSPISGHRSVSWYQQTPGQGLQFLFEYFSETQRNKGNFPGRFSGRQFSNSRSEMNVSTLELGDSALYLCASSAGTVANEKLFFGSGTQLSVL.

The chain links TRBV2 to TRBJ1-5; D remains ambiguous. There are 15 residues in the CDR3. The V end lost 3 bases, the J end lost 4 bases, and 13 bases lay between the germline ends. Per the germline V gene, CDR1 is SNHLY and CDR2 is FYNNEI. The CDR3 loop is CASSDRELGNQPQHF. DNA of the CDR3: TGTGCCAGCAGTGACCGCGAACTTGGAAATCAGCCCCAGCATTTT.

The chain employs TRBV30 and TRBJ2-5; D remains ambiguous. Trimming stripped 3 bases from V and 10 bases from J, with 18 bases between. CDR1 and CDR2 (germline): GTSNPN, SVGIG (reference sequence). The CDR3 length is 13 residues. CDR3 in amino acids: CAWRVPGVEVQYF. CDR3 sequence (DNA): TGTGCCTGGAGAGTTCCTGGGGTAGAGGTCCAGTACTTC.

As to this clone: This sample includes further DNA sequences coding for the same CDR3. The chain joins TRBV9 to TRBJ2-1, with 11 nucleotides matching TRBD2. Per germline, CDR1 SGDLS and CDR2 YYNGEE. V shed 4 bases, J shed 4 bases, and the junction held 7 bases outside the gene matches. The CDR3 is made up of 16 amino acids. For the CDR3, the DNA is TGTGCCAGCAGCCTTCGACTAGCGGGACCTTACAATGAGCAGTTCTTC. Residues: CASSLRLAGPYNEQFF.

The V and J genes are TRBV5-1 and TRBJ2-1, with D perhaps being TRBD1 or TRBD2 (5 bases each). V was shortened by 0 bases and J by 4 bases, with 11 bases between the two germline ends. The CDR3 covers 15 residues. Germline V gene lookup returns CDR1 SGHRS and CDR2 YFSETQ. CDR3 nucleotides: TGCGCCAGCAGCTTGGAGGGGACCCGATACAATGAGCAGTTCTTC. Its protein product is CASSLEGTRYNEQFF.

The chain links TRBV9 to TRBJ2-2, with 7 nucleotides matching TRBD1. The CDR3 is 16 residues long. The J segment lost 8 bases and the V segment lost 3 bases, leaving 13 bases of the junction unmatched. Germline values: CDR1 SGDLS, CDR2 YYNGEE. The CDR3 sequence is CASSATRTGLGGELFF. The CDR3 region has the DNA TGTGCCAGCAGCGCAACCAGGACAGGTCTGGGGGGGGAGCTGTTTTTT.